A selection of T cell receptor beta chains follows, all from one sample in a study of T-cell reconstitution after alpha-beta-depleted transplantation in children. TCRdb processed the PCR reads anew with MiXCR; each CDR3 protein has one entry. The sample contains 800,000 to 1,000,000 distinct CDR3 sequences, around 30% of which appear only once. Source: PBMCs, mostly from graft donor cells, taken 360 days after TCRalphabeta/CD19-depleted stem cell transplant. These receptors were collected from a boy under two years old who had a stem cell transplant for SCID, so the T cells may come from the graft donor. Both conserved end residues are part of each CDR3. Each record gives: V gene, D gene, clone size, J gene, CDR3 DNA, CDR3 protein. The D gene is left open where the match is weak. The size field is filled for only some rows; it gives once, few, many or a size class.

V: TRBV12-3/TRBV12-4
D: -
size: few
J: TRBJ2-7
DNA: TGTGCCAGCAGTTTTGGGTCCCTCGGGACCGCCGTTGAGCAGTACTTC
CDR3: CASSFGSLGTAVEQYF

V: TRBV10-3
D: -
size: -
J: TRBJ2-2
DNA: TGTGCCATCCGAGGGGGTCGGGGCTCGAACACCGGGGAGCTGTTTTTT
CDR3: CAIRGGRGSNTGELFF

V: TRBV29-1
D: TRBD2
size: -
J: TRBJ2-5
DNA: TGCAGCGTTGAGTTCCCTAGCGGGGGGGCCAGGGAGACCCAGTACTTC
CDR3: CSVEFPSGGARETQYF

V: TRBV7-2
D: -
size: -
J: TRBJ2-1
DNA: TGTGCCAGCAGCCCACGAACAGGAAGCTCCTACAATGAGCAGTTCTTC
CDR3: CASSPRTGSSYNEQFF

V: TRBV27
D: -
size: few
J: TRBJ2-1
DNA: TGTGCCAGCAGTTGGGACACTGCGTCGCGGACTAACAATGAGCAGTTCTTC
CDR3: CASSWDTASRTNNEQFF

V: TRBV5-6
D: -
size: -
J: TRBJ1-1
DNA: TGTGCCAGCGCCCGACTGGGTCTGAGGGACACTGAAGCTTTCTTT
CDR3: CASARLGLRDTEAFF

V: TRBV5-1
D: -
size: many
J: TRBJ1-1
DNA: TGCGCCAGCAGCGGAACACAGGGATTTACTGAAGCTTTCTTT
CDR3: CASSGTQGFTEAFF

V: TRBV14
D: -
size: few
J: TRBJ2-7
DNA: TGTGCCAGCAGCCCCTTTAACCACCCGGGCGAGCAGTACTTC
CDR3: CASSPFNHPGEQYF

V: TRBV5-1
D: -
size: few
J: TRBJ2-2
DNA: TGCGCCAGCGGGCAGGGCACCGGGGAGCTGTTTTTT
CDR3: CASGQGTGELFF

V: TRBV18
D: -
size: -
J: TRBJ2-3
DNA: TGTGCCAGCTCACCAGTCCCCGGGGCCACAGATACGCAGTATTTT
CDR3: CASSPVPGATDTQYF

V: TRBV20-1
D: -
size: -
J: TRBJ2-1
DNA: TGCAGTGCTAGTAGGATCCTGGGGCACGAGCAGTTCTTC
CDR3: CSASRILGHEQFF

V: TRBV10-3
D: -
size: -
J: TRBJ1-6
DNA: TGTGCCATCGGAGACAGAACCGGGGATTCACCCCTCCACTTT
CDR3: CAIGDRTGDSPLHF

V: TRBV24-1
D: -
size: -
J: TRBJ2-2
DNA: TGTGCCACCAGTTCATCCGCAGGGTCCGGGGAGCTGTTTTTT
CDR3: CATSSSAGSGELFF

V: TRBV28
D: TRBD1
size: -
J: TRBJ1-2
DNA: TGTGCCAGCAGGCCACAGGGGGCGGGTGGCTACACCTTC
CDR3: CASRPQGAGGYTF

V: TRBV7-8
D: -
size: few
J: TRBJ1-5
DNA: TGTGCCAGCAGCTTAAACAGCGGCAATCAGCCCCAGCATTTT
CDR3: CASSLNSGNQPQHF

V: TRBV20-1
D: -
size: -
J: TRBJ1-2
DNA: TGCAGTGCTAGAGACGGGACGAATTCTAACTATGGCTACACCTTC
CDR3: CSARDGTNSNYGYTF

V: TRBV2
D: -
size: -
J: TRBJ2-7
DNA: TGTGCCAGCGGGAGGTGGAGGGATCCCTACGAGCAGTACTTC
CDR3: CASGRWRDPYEQYF

V: TRBV3-1
D: -
size: -
J: TRBJ1-6
DNA: TGTGCCAGCAGCCAATCGGGTGGCGGTTCACCCCTCCACTTT
CDR3: CASSQSGGGSPLHF

V: TRBV20-1
D: -
size: few
J: TRBJ1-2
DNA: TGCAGTGCTAGAGATTACCCAGCTAACTATGGCTACACCTTC
CDR3: CSARDYPANYGYTF

V: TRBV3-1
D: TRBD2
size: -
J: TRBJ2-3
DNA: TGTGCCAGCAGCCAAGTATGGGGAGGGACCTACGGGGATACGCAGTATTTT
CDR3: CASSQVWGGTYGDTQYF

V: TRBV28
D: -
size: few
J: TRBJ2-7
DNA: TGTGCCAGCAGCCCGCCAACAGGGATCGCCTACGAGCAGTACTTC
CDR3: CASSPPTGIAYEQYF

V: TRBV20-1
D: -
size: few
J: TRBJ2-5
DNA: TGCAGTGCTGGAATAGTGGAGACCCAGTACTTC
CDR3: CSAGIVETQYF

V: TRBV12-3/TRBV12-4
D: TRBD1
size: few
J: TRBJ1-2
DNA: TGTGCCAGCACCGCCACAGGGGGCCCAACTAATGGCTACACCTTC
CDR3: CASTATGGPTNGYTF

V: TRBV12-3/TRBV12-4
D: TRBD2
size: -
J: TRBJ2-1
DNA: TGTGCCAGCAGTCCCCTGACGGGACTAGCGGGGACCGCCTACAATGAGCAGTTCTTC
CDR3: CASSPLTGLAGTAYNEQFF

V: TRBV7-2
D: -
size: -
J: TRBJ1-4
DNA: TGTGCCAGCAGCTTGTTTACGAGTGAAAAACTGTTTTTT
CDR3: CASSLFTSEKLFF

V: TRBV5-6
D: TRBD2
size: -
J: TRBJ2-1
DNA: TGTGCCAGCAGCCCTGAGGGGGGACTAGCGGGTCGTAGGCAGTTCTTC
CDR3: CASSPEGGLAGRRQFF

V: TRBV7-3
D: -
size: -
J: TRBJ2-1
DNA: TGTGCCAGCAGCTTAGGACACCTTGGTAGTGAGCAGTTCTTC
CDR3: CASSLGHLGSEQFF

V: TRBV14
D: TRBD1
size: few
J: TRBJ2-7
DNA: TGTGCCAGCAGCCTACGTACAGGGGCAGCCTACGAGCAGTACTTC
CDR3: CASSLRTGAAYEQYF

V: TRBV12-3/TRBV12-4
D: -
size: few
J: TRBJ1-2
DNA: TGTGCCAGCTTCACTAACTATGGCTACACCTTC
CDR3: CASFTNYGYTF

V: TRBV28
D: -
size: few
J: TRBJ2-7
DNA: TGTGCCAGCAGTTTTAGCCGGACTTCCCCCTACGAGCAGTACTTC
CDR3: CASSFSRTSPYEQYF

V: TRBV7-2
D: -
size: few
J: TRBJ2-1
DNA: TGTGCCAGCACGAGGGACCCTCTGGGCAATGAGCAGTTCTTC
CDR3: CASTRDPLGNEQFF

V: TRBV12-3/TRBV12-4
D: -
size: -
J: TRBJ2-5
DNA: TGTGCCAGCAGTCCCTCCCTGGGTGAGACCCAGTACTTC
CDR3: CASSPSLGETQYF

V: TRBV9
D: TRBD2
size: -
J: TRBJ2-4
DNA: TGTGCCAGCAGCGCCGGAGCGGGGGGAGCCAAAAACATTCAGTACTTC
CDR3: CASSAGAGGAKNIQYF

V: TRBV20-1
D: TRBD2
size: few
J: TRBJ2-1
DNA: TGCAGTGCTCCGGCACCTAGCGGGGGTGAGCAGTTCTTC
CDR3: CSAPAPSGGEQFF

V: TRBV4-2
D: -
size: few
J: TRBJ1-1
DNA: TGTGCCAGCAGCCCCCTCCCCAGCCCGGGGGAGGCTTTCTTT
CDR3: CASSPLPSPGEAFF

V: TRBV6-2/TRBV6-3
D: -
size: -
J: TRBJ2-7
DNA: TGTGCCAGCAGTTACCCACGTGGGGGGTTGAGCTCCTACGAGCAGTACTTC
CDR3: CASSYPRGGLSSYEQYF

V: TRBV20-1
D: -
size: -
J: TRBJ2-3
DNA: TGCAGTGCTTCCAGCACCAGGCGGGGGCCAGATACGCAGTATTTT
CDR3: CSASSTRRGPDTQYF

V: TRBV24-1
D: -
size: many
J: TRBJ2-1
DNA: TGTGCCACCAGGGGGGAGCAGTTCTTC
CDR3: CATRGEQFF

V: TRBV10-3
D: -
size: -
J: TRBJ2-1
DNA: TGTGCCATCAGTGGGGGTGGGCCGAACAGAAAAACCTACAATGAGCAGTTCTTC
CDR3: CAISGGGPNRKTYNEQFF

V: TRBV12-3/TRBV12-4
D: -
size: many
J: TRBJ1-2
DNA: TGTGCCAGCAGTCCAGGCCCATATGGCTACACCTTC
CDR3: CASSPGPYGYTF

V: TRBV12-3/TRBV12-4
D: TRBD2
size: -
J: TRBJ2-3
DNA: TGTGCCAGCCGGAAGACTAGCGGAGATACGCAGTATTTT
CDR3: CASRKTSGDTQYF

V: TRBV7-8
D: -
size: few
J: TRBJ2-1
DNA: TGTGCCAGCAGCTTAGATTCATTGTTGGGGAAAAATGAGCAGTTCTTC
CDR3: CASSLDSLLGKNEQFF

V: TRBV15
D: -
size: -
J: TRBJ2-3
DNA: TGTGCCACCAGCAGAGAAGAAAGAAGGGGGGATACGCAGTATTTT
CDR3: CATSREERRGDTQYF

V: TRBV9
D: TRBD2
size: -
J: TRBJ2-3
DNA: TGTGCCAGCAGCGCGGGGGGGGCCATCTCCACAGATACGCAGTATTTT
CDR3: CASSAGGAISTDTQYF

V: TRBV29-1
D: -
size: few
J: TRBJ2-4
DNA: TGCAGCGTTTCCGGCCATCTAGCCAAAAACATTCAGTACTTC
CDR3: CSVSGHLAKNIQYF

V: TRBV7-3
D: TRBD1
size: few
J: TRBJ2-3
DNA: TGTGCCAGCAGCTTAACCGGGACAGGGGGCAGGGGTACGCAGTATTTT
CDR3: CASSLTGTGGRGTQYF

V: TRBV10-3
D: -
size: -
J: TRBJ2-7
DNA: TGTGCCATCAGTCCCGGGAGCACCTACGAGCAGTACTTC
CDR3: CAISPGSTYEQYF

V: TRBV19
D: TRBD1
size: few
J: TRBJ2-6
DNA: TGTGCCAGTAGTAACCCAGGGGGCCCTGGGGCCAACGTCCTGACTTTC
CDR3: CASSNPGGPGANVLTF

V: TRBV18
D: -
size: -
J: TRBJ1-3
DNA: TGTGCCAGCTCACAACAGAAAGACTCTGGAAACACCATATATTTT
CDR3: CASSQQKDSGNTIYF

V: TRBV5-1
D: TRBD1
size: -
J: TRBJ2-7
DNA: TGCGCCAGCAGCCCGGGATTTGGGACCGGGACAGTCTCCTACGAGCAGTACTTC
CDR3: CASSPGFGTGTVSYEQYF

V: TRBV20-1
D: -
size: few
J: TRBJ2-1
DNA: TGCAGTGCTAGAAAGGGGCGGGGGCCCTCCTATGAGCAGTTCTTC
CDR3: CSARKGRGPSYEQFF

V: TRBV12-3/TRBV12-4
D: TRBD2
size: few
J: TRBJ2-3
DNA: TGTGCCAGCAGTTTGACCAGCGGGGGGGATACGCAGTATTTT
CDR3: CASSLTSGGDTQYF

V: TRBV11-1
D: -
size: few
J: TRBJ2-1
DNA: TGTGCCAGCAGCTCCCCCCCTGGGGATGAGCAGTTCTTC
CDR3: CASSSPPGDEQFF

V: TRBV12-3/TRBV12-4
D: -
size: -
J: TRBJ2-5
DNA: TGTGCCAGCAGTTCGGGGACAACCTCCCAAGAGACCCAGTACTTC
CDR3: CASSSGTTSQETQYF

V: TRBV5-1
D: TRBD2
size: -
J: TRBJ2-3
DNA: TGCGCCAGCAGCTTGCTTAACGGGGGGGCCAGGGATACGCAGTATTTT
CDR3: CASSLLNGGARDTQYF

V: TRBV28
D: -
size: once
J: TRBJ1-1
DNA: TGTGCCAGCAGTTTTCGGGGCCCGGGTGGAATGAACACTGAAGCTTTCTTT
CDR3: CASSFRGPGGMNTEAFF

V: TRBV20-1
D: -
size: few
J: TRBJ1-4
DNA: TGCAGTGCTAACAGACCTAATGAAAAACTGTTTTTT
CDR3: CSANRPNEKLFF